Presented here are 15 T cell receptor beta chains from one specimen sequenced in a study of Ad26.COV2.S vaccination and SARS-CoV-2 variants (dated by TCRdb to the early 2020s). This specimen's treatment or condition label, interpreted: 19 received Ad26.COV2.S at low or high dose, single or two shots; about 5 received placebo; per-sample allocation not given. Repertoires of vaccine and placebo recipients were sequenced from samples collected on day 63 after the first injection. The library was built by means of the immunoSEQ multiplex PCR assay. TCRdb re-hosts the immuneACCESS table, in-frame sequences only. Its copies lack some clones; in the studies checked, an unresolved V gene accounts for under half of them, and the cause for the rest is not known. Recorded for this sample are 510,000 or so clones; about 83% of them occurred a single time. Clones ranked in the top ten supply about 13% of the sample.

Sequences were derived from peripheral blood, sampled in a trial of Ad26.COV2.S vaccine versus placebo. The receptor source for this set is a person between 18 and 59 years old who received the Ad26.COV2.S COVID-19 vaccine or a placebo.

This clone was seen a few times. This rearrangement joins TRBV10-1 to TRBJ1-5; D not resolved. Germline V gives CDR1 WNHNN, CDR2 SYGVQD (reference sequence). The CDR3 length is 14 residues. V lost 7 bases, J lost 2 bases, and 12 bases lay in between. CDR3 DNA sequence: TGCGCCAGCATCAAGGGTTGGCGCAATCAGCCCCAGCATTTT. Protein product: CASIKGWRNQPQHF.

The chain combines TRBV3-1 (or the pseudogene TRBV3-2) with TRBJ1-1; possible D gene TRBD1, 5 bases. CDR1 and CDR2 from the germline V gene are LGHDT and YNNKEL (reference sequence). The CDR3 runs 18 residues. The V end lost 9 bases, the J end lost 0 bases, and 26 bases lay between the germline ends. CDR3 amino acids: CASAIKMEGLGLNTEAFF. The CDR3 DNA sequence: TGTGCCAGTGCTATTAAGATGGAGGGGCTAGGGTTGAACACTGAAGCTTTCTTT.

This chain links TRBV7-8 with TRBJ2-5; D is ambiguous. Germline-derived CDR1 and CDR2 are SGHVS and FQNEAQ. This CDR3 has 15 amino acids. V dropped 0 bases and J dropped 4 bases, with 12 bases sitting between them. CDR3 loop: CASSLAGFLPETQYF. In nucleotides, the CDR3 is TGTGCCAGCAGCTTAGCGGGTTTTTTGCCAGAGACCCAGTACTTC. The variable domain in full, completed from reference TRBV7-8 and TRBJ2-5, reads GAGVSQSPRYKVAKRGQDVALRCDPISGHVSLFWYQQALGQGPEFLTYFQNEAQLDKSGLPSDRFFAERPEGSVSTLKIQRTQQEDSAVYLCASSLAGFLPETQYFGPGTRLLVL.

This clone was observed at least ten times. The J gene is TRBJ2-7, the V gene TRBV30; 8 nucleotides line up with TRBD2. This CDR3 contains 14 residues. CDR1 is GTSNPN, CDR2 SVGIG, per germline (reference sequence). V shed 3 bases, J shed 3 bases, and the junction held 7 bases outside the gene matches. The CDR3 protein is CAWSRLALGYEQYF. DNA of the CDR3: TGTGCCTGGAGCAGACTAGCGCTTGGCTACGAGCAGTACTTC.

The chain employs TRBV6-5 and TRBJ1-1; D call uncertain. In germline, CDR1 is MNHEY, CDR2 SVGAGI. There are 13 residues in the CDR3. V lost 6 bases to trimming and J lost 10 bases, with 18 bases between them. The CDR3 nucleotides read TGTGCCAGCAGAAGAAATGAACCCGCCGGAGCTTTCTTT. This sequence encodes CASRRNEPAGAFF.

The J gene is TRBJ2-7, the V gene TRBV7-6; 8 positions match TRBD2. CDR3 length: 17 residues. CDR1 SGHVS and CDR2 FNYEAQ come from the germline V gene. J was trimmed by 4 bases and V by 2 bases; bases with no gene match: 13. The CDR3 coding sequence is TGTGCCAGCAGCTTATTTGCGGCGGGAGGCACCTTATACGAGCAGTACTTC. Protein sequence: CASSLFAAGGTLYEQYF.

The gene calls are TRBV7-9 and TRBJ2-3; TRBD2 might be the D (6 bases). CDR3 length: 16 amino acids. Germline V lookup: CDR1 SEHNR, CDR2 FQNEAQ (reference sequence). V lost 1 base, J lost 3 bases, and 14 bases lay in between. The CDR3: CASSLGEEGLTDTQYF. The CDR3 DNA follows: TGTGCCAGCAGCTTAGGGGAGGAAGGGTTAACAGATACGCAGTATTTT.

V gene TRBV15 combines with J gene TRBJ1-2; 7 positions match TRBD1. The CDR3 is 17 amino acids. V lost 0 bases to trimming and J lost 2 bases; unmatched junction nucleotides: 9. Germline lookup yields CDR1 LNHNV and CDR2 YYDKDF (reference sequence). The CDR3 region has the DNA TGTGCCACCAGCAGAGATCTCGGCTTGACAGGGAACTATGGCTACACCTTC. Amino acids: CATSRDLGLTGNYGYTF. Using reference TRBV15 and TRBJ1-2 for the parts outside the CDR3, the full variable domain is DAMVIQNPRYQVTQFGKPVTLSCSQTLNHNVMYWYQQKSSQAPKLLFHYYDKDFNNEADTPDNFQSRRPNTSFCFLDIRSPGLGDTAMYLCATSRDLGLTGNYGYTFGSGTRLTVV.

This chain uses TRBV5-4 with TRBJ2-7; D is perhaps TRBD1 (6 bases). With 4 bases removed from V and 2 bases from J, the gap between germline ends came to 13 bases. This CDR3 has 14 residues. CDR1 and CDR2 (germline): SGHNT, YYREEE (reference sequence). The CDR3 region is CASSRGTPPYEQYF. The DNA of the CDR3 is TGTGCCAGCAGCAGAGGGACACCGCCCTACGAGCAGTACTTC.

The chain links TRBV30 to TRBJ2-7; 8 nucleotides match TRBD1. CDR3 size: 14 residues. The trim removed 8 bases at V and 3 bases at J, leaving 12 bases unmatched. CDR1 is GTSNPN and CDR2 is SVGIG in the germline V gene (reference sequence). As DNA, the CDR3 is TGTGCCGTTTCGTCGGGACAGGTCCTCTACGAGCAGTACTTC. Translation gives CAVSSGQVLYEQYF.

This chain links TRBV19 with TRBJ1-2; 7 bases fit TRBD1. V was clipped by 8 bases and J by 3 bases; unmatched bases: 6. From germline, CDR1 is LNHDA and CDR2 SQIVND (reference sequence). CDR3 length equals 13 residues. CDR3 region: CASRHGTDYGYTF. The CDR3 DNA follows: TGTGCCAGTCGACATGGGACAGACTATGGCTACACCTTC.

The V call is TRBV6-6, the J call TRBJ1-6; D remains unclear. Germline assignment: CDR1 MNHNY and CDR2 SVGAGI (reference sequence). The length of the CDR3 is 14 residues. Trimming left V 7 bases short and J 3 bases short, with 10 bases between. Here the CDR3 DNA reads TGTGCCAGCAAACCCGGGATCTATAATTCACCCCTCCACTTT. Its translation: CASKPGIYNSPLHF.

The chain combines TRBV7-9 with TRBJ1-1, with a weak D call TRBD1 (5 bases). V was cut by 7 bases and J by 4 bases, with 19 bases left in between. In germline, CDR1 is SEHNR, CDR2 FQNEAQ (reference sequence). This CDR3 region has 15 residues. CDR3 residues: CASTLAGGEATEAFF. The CDR3 DNA reads as TGTGCCAGCACCCTAGCCGGGGGGGAGGCCACTGAAGCTTTCTTT. Supplemented by reference TRBV7-9 and TRBJ1-1, the full variable domain reads DTGVSQNPRHKITKRGQNVTFRCDPISEHNRLYWYRQTLGQGPEFLTYFQNEAQLEKSRLLSDRFSAERPKGSFSTLEIQRTEQGDSAMYLCASTLAGGEATEAFFGQGTRLTVV.

This clone has just one count. V and J are TRBV19 and TRBJ2-1; 8 bases are a match to TRBD2. CDR1 LNHDA and CDR2 SQIVND come from the germline V gene (reference sequence). The junction had 3 bases not matched to a gene; V was cut back by 5 bases and J by 3 bases. CDR3 length: 14 amino acids. This chain's CDR3 is CASSLLADYNEQFF. CDR3 in DNA: TGTGCCAGTAGTCTACTAGCGGACTACAATGAGCAGTTCTTC. Complete variable domain (other parts from reference TRBV19 and TRBJ2-1): DGGITQSPKYLFRKEGQNVTLSCEQNLNHDAMYWYRQDPGQGLRLIYYSQIVNDFQKGDIAEGYSVSREKKESFPLTVTSAQKNPTAFYLCASSLLADYNEQFFGPGTRLTVL.

This clone has more than one count but fewer than ten. The rearrangement links TRBV6-2 or TRBV6-3 to TRBJ2-7, with 9 bases lining up with TRBD2. With 4 bases clipped from V and 1 base from J, the junction kept 5 bases outside the gene matches. The CDR3 runs to 15 residues. Germline-derived CDR1 and CDR2 are MNHEY and SVGEGT. The CDR3 here is CASSSSGRNSYEQYF. CDR3 DNA sequence: TGTGCCAGCAGTTCGAGCGGGAGGAATTCCTACGAGCAGTACTTC.